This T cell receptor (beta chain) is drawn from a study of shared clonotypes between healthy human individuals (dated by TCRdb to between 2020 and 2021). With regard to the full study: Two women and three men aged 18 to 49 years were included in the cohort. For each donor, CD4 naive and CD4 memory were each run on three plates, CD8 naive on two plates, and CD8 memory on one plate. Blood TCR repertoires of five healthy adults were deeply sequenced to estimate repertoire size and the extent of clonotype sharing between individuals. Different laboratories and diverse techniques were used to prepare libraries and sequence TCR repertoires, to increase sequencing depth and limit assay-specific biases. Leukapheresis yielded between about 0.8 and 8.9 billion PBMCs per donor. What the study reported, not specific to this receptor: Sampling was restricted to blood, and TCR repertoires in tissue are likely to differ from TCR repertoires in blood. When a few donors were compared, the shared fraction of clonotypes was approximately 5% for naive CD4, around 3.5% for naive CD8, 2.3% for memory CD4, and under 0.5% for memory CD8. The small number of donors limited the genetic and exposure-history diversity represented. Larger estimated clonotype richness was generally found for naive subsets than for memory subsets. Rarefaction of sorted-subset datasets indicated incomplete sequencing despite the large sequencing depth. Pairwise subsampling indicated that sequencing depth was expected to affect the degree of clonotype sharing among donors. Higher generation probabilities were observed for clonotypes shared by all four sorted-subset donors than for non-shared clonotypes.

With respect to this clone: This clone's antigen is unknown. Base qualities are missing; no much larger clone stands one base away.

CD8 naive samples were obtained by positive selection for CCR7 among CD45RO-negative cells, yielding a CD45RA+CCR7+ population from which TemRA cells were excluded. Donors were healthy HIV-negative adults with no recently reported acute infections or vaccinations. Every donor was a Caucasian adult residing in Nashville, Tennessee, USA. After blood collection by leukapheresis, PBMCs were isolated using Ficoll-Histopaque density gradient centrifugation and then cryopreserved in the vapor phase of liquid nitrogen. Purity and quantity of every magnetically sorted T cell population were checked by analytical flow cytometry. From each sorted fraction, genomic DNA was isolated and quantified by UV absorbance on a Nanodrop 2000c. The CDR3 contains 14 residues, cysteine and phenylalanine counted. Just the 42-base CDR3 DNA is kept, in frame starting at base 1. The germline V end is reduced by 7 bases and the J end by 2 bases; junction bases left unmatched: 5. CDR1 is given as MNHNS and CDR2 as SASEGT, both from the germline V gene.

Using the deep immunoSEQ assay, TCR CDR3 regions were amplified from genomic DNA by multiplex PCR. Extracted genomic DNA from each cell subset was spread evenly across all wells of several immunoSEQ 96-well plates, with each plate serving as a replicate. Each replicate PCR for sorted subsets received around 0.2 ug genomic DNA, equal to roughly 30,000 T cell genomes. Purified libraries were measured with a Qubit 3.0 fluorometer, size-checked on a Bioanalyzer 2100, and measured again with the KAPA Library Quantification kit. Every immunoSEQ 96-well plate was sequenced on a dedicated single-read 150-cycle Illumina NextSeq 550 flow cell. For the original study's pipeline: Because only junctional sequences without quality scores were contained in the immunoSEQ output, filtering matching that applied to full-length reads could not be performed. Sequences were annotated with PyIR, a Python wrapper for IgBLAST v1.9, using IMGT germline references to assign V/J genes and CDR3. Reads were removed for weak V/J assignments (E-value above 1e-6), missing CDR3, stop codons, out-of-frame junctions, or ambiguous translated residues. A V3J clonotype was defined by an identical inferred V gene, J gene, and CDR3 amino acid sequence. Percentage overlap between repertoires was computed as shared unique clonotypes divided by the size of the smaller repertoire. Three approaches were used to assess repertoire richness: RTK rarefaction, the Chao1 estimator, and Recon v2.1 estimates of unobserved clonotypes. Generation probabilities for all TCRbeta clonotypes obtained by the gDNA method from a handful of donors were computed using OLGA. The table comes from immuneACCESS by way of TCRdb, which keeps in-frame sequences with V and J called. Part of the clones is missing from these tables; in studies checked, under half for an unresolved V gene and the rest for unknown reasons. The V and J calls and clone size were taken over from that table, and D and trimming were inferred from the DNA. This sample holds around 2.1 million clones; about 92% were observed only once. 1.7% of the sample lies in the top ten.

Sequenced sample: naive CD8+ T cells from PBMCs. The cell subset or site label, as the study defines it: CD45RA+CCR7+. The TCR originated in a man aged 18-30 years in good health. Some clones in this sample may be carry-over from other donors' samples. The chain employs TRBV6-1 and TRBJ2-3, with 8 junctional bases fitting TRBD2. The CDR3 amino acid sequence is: CASTKRGYTDTQYF. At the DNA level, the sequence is TGTGCCAGCACGAAGCGGGGGTACACAGATACGCAGTATTTT.